This T cell receptor beta chain stems from a study of tumor-infiltrating lymphocytes in primary liver carcinoma. Study overall: The yield of productive TCRbeta reads per sample was roughly 3.5 to 8 million and was similar across tissue types.

The study, taken as a whole, reports: Tumors and blood were compared for top-250-clone fraction, and tumors had the significantly higher value (p = 0.039).

Details on this clonotype: Its cognate antigen is unknown.

Starting material of roughly 550 ng total RNA yielded TCR beta cDNA via a constant-region primer. Libraries covering TCR beta were generated through three nested multiplex PCR rounds (using a slightly modified ARM-PCR). With TRBV1-TRBV30 forward primers and a C-beta reverse primer, the first two PCR rounds were run for around 11 cycles each. TCRdb re-called the multiplex PCR reads through MiXCR, storing one row per CDR3 protein. The table has fewer than 350,000 distinct CDR3 sequences, 65% seen once. Trimming shortened V by 4 bases and J by 4 bases, and 19 bases separated the two germline ends. Per the germline V gene, CDR1 is SGHRS and CDR2 is YFSETQ. This CDR3 comprises 16 residues. The source of the blood RNA was unsorted whole blood, and germline DNA was extracted as well. Peripheral blood, approximately 4.1 milliliters, was collected prior to surgery.

The chain carries TRBV5-1 and TRBJ2-3, with a weak D call TRBD1 (6 bases). The sequencing sample was made of peripheral blood. The TCR was taken from a man aged 40-50 years with primary liver carcinoma and hepatitis B virus infection. DNA of the CDR3: TGCGCCAGCAGCCCACAGGGACAAGGGTCCGCAGATACGCAGTATTTT. Translated, it gives CASSPQGQGSADTQYF.